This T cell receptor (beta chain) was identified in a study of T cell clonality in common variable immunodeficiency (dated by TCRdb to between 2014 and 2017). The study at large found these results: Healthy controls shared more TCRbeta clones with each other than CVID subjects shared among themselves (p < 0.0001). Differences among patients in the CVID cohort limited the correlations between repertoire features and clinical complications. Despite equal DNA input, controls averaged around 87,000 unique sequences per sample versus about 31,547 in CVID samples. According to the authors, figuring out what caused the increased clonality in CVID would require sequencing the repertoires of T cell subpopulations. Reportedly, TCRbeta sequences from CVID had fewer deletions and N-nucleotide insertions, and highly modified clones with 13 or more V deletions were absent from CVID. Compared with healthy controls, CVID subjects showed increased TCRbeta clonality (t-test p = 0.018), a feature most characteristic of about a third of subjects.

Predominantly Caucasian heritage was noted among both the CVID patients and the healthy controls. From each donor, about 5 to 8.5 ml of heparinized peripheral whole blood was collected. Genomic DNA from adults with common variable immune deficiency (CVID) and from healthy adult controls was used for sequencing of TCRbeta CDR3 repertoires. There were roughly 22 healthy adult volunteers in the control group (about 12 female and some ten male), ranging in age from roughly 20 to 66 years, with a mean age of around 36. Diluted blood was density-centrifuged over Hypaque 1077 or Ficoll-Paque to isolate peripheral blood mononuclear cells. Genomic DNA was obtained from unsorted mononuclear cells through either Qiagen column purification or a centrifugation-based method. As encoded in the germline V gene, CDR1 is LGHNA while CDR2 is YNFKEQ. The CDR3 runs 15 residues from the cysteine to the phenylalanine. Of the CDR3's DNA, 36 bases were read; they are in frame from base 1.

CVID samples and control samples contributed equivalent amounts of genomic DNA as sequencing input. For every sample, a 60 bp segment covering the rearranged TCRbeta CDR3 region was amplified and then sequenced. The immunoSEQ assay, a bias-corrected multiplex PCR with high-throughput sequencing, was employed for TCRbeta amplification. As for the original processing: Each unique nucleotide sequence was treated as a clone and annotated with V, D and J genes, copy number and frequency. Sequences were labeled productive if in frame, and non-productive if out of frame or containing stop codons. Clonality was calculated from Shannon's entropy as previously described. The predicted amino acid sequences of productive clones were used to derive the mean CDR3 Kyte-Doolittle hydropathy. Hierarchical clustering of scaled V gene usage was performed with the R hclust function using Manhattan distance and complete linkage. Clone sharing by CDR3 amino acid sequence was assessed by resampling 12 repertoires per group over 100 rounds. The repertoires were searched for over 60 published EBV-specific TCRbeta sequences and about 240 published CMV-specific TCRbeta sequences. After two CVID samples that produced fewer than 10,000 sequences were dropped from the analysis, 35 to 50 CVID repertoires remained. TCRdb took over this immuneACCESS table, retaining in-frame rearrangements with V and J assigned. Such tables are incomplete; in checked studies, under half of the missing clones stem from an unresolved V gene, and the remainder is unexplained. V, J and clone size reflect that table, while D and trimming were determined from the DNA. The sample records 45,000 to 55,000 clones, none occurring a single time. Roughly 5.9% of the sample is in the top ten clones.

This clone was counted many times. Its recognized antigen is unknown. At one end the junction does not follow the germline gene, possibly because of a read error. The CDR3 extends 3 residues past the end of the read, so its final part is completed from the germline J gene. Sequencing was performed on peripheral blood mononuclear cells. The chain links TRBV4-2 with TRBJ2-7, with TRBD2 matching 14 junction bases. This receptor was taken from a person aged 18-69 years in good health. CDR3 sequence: CASSLGLAGAYEQYF. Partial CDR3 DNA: TGCGCCAGCAGCCTGGGACTAGCGGGGGCCTACGAG.